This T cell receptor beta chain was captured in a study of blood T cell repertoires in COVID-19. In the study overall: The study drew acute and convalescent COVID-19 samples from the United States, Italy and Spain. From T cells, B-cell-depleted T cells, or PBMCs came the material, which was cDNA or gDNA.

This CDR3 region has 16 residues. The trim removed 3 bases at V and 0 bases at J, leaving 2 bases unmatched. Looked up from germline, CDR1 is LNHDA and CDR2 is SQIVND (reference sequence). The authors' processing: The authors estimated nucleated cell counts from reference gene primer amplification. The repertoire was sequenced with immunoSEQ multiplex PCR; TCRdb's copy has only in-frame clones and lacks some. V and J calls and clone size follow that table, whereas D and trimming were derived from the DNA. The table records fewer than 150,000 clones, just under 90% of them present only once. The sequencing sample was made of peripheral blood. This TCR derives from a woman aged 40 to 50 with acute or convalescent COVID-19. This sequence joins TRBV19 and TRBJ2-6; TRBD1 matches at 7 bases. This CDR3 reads CASSMGTVSGANVLTF. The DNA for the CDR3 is TGTGCCAGTAGTATGGGGACAGTCTCTGGGGCCAACGTCCTGACTTTC. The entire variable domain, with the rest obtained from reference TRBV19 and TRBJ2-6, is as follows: DGGITQSPKYLFRKEGQNVTLSCEQNLNHDAMYWYRQDPGQGLRLIYYSQIVNDFQKGDIAEGYSVSREKKESFPLTVTSAQKNPTAFYLCASSMGTVSGANVLTFGAGSRLTVL.